The 27 T cell receptor beta chains reported below all come from one sample, sequenced in a study of T-cell memory formation after mild COVID-19. Each CDR3 protein is one row after TCRdb ran MiXCR on the 5' RACE reads. This repertoire shows about 360,000 distinct CDR3 sequences, approximately 15% found once; its top ten account for less than 25%. The sequenced sample was PBMCs or a T cell subset sorted from them (not recorded which). All receptors derive from a man between 18 and 29 years old who had mild COVID-19 (a few samples of this study predate the infection). Cell type and time point are not known.

This chain links TRBV7-3 with TRBJ2-7; D remains unclear. Trimming took 3 bases from V and 1 from J, leaving 13 bases between them. This CDR3 has 15 residues. Germline loops: CDR1 SGHTA, CDR2 FQGTGA. The CDR3 is CASSFGVDRSYEQYF. CDR3 bases: TGTGCCAGCAGCTTTGGTGTGGACCGATCCTACGAGCAGTACTTC.

This clonotype was counted many times. This sequence joins TRBV7-2 and TRBJ2-3, with a weak D call TRBD1 (6 bases). Germline loops: CDR1 SGHTA, CDR2 FQGNSA. The CDR3 spans 13 residues. The germline V and J ends were trimmed by 6 bases and 3 bases, with 10 bases remaining between them. CDR3 DNA: TGTGCCAGCAGGACAACAGGGACAGATACGCAGTATTTT. Translated: CASRTTGTDTQYF.

This clonotype was seen repeatedly, ten times or more. The chain combines TRBV7-2 with TRBJ2-7; TRBD1 is a possible D gene (6 bases). CDR3 size: 15 residues. From germline, CDR1 is SGHTA and CDR2 FQGNSA. V gave up 1 base and J gave up 3 bases, with 13 bases separating them. CDR3 sequence reads: CASSLGGLGGYEQYV. In nucleotides, the CDR3 is TGTGCCAGCAGCTTAGGAGGGTTAGGGGGCTACGAGCAGTACGTC.

V and J are TRBV10-3 and TRBJ2-1; 11 bases fit TRBD2. The V segment lost 6 bases and the J segment 5 bases; nucleotides outside the gene matches: 3. CDR1 ENHRY and CDR2 SYGVKD come from the germline V gene. The CDR3 has 14 amino acids. The CDR3 region has the DNA TGTGCCATCAGGCTTAGCGGGGGGGACAATGAGCAGTTCTTC. This translates into CAIRLSGGDNEQFF.

This clonotype appeared a few times. This chain connects TRBV10-3 to TRBJ2-7; possible D gene TRBD1, 6 bases. The germline V and J ends were trimmed by 10 bases and 0 bases, with 13 bases remaining between them. Germline V gene lookup returns CDR1 ENHRY and CDR2 SYGVKD. The CDR3 has 13 residues. The CDR3 region is CATRQDSSYEQYV. Here the CDR3 DNA reads TGTGCCACCAGACAGGATAGCTCCTACGAGCAGTACGTC.

This clonotype was seen only a few times. The V gene is TRBV7-2, the J gene TRBJ2-3; TRBD2 agrees at 11 bases. This CDR3 has 17 amino acids. V lost 0 bases, J lost 5 bases, and 7 bases stayed unmatched. Germline V gives CDR1 SGHTA, CDR2 FQGNSA. In nucleotides, the CDR3 is TGTGCCAGCAGCTTAGCTAGCGGGGGGGCTTTCGGAGATACGCAGTATTTT. It translates to CASSLASGGAFGDTQYF.

The chain combines TRBV20-1 with TRBJ2-2; TRBD1 or TRBD2 may be the D gene (5 bases each). The V gene's germline CDR1 is DFQATT and CDR2 SNEGSKA (reference sequence). The V end lost 0 bases, the J end lost 7 bases, and 9 bases lay between the germline ends. The CDR3 spans 13 residues. CDR3 loop: CSARDSRGGELFF. Here the CDR3 DNA reads TGCAGTGCTAGAGATTCGAGGGGCGGGGAGCTGTTTTTT.

In its sample, this clonotype was seen a few times. The V gene is TRBV6-5, the J gene TRBJ1-5; D is uncertain. Trimming cost V 4 bases and J 2 bases, with 15 bases left between them. Germline CDR1 reads MNHEY; CDR2 reads SVGAGI. The CDR3 runs 16 residues. Written as DNA, the CDR3 is TGTGCCAGCAGTTCCGGACGGCAGCGTGGCAATCAGCCCCAGCATTTT. Translating gives CASSSGRQRGNQPQHF.

This clonotype was picked up a small number of times. For the CDR3, the DNA is TGCAGTGCTAGGGAGGGACCGGGGGACAATGAGCAGTTCTTC. It encodes CSAREGPGDNEQFF. The chain employs TRBV20-1 and TRBJ2-1; D perhaps matches TRBD2 (6 bases). This CDR3 has 14 residues. Per germline, CDR1 DFQATT and CDR2 SNEGSKA (reference sequence). V was trimmed by 3 bases and J by 5 bases, leaving 14 bases between them.

The chain carries TRBV28 and TRBJ1-1; the match to TRBD1 covers 7 bases. This CDR3 is built from 14 residues. CDR1 MDHEN and CDR2 SYDVKM come from the germline V gene. The V and J ends lost 7 bases and 2 bases, in that order; junction bases with no gene match: 7. The CDR3 sequence is CASISGGENTEAFF. The CDR3, as DNA: TGTGCCAGCATCTCAGGGGGGGAAAACACTGAAGCTTTCTTT. Full variable domain (rest looked up from reference TRBV28 and TRBJ1-1): DVKVTQSSRYLVKRTGEKVFLECVQDMDHENMFWYRQDPGLGLRLIYFSYDVKMKEKGDIPEGYSVSREKKERFSLILESASTNQTSMYLCASISGGENTEAFFGQGTRLTVV.

The rearrangement joins TRBV6-1 to TRBJ2-5; maybe TRBD1 (7 bases). Germline CDR1 is MNHNS and CDR2 is SASEGT. Trimming pared 2 bases from V and 7 bases from J, leaving 14 bases between. The CDR3 has 14 amino acids. The CDR3 loop is CASSELPQGGTQYF. The CDR3 nucleotides are TGTGCCAGCAGTGAACTTCCTCAGGGGGGGACCCAGTACTTC.

This clonotype was seen a handful of times. The chain employs TRBV7-3 and TRBJ2-5, with D tentatively TRBD1 or TRBD2 (6 bases each). Germline CDR1 reads SGHTA; CDR2 reads FQGTGA. The CDR3 loop spans 16 amino acids. V lost 6 bases and J 6 bases, leaving 23 bases between the germline ends. The CDR3 reads CASRCRVRGLPQTQYF. CDR3 bases: TGTGCCAGCAGATGCAGGGTTCGGGGGCTTCCCCAGACCCAGTACTTC.

The CDR3 region has the DNA TGCGCCAGCAGCCAAGATCTGGCTAGCGGACAAGAGACCCAGTACTTC. It translates to CASSQDLASGQETQYF. This chain links TRBV4-3 with TRBJ2-5; 7 bases fit TRBD2. Germline CDR1 and CDR2: LGHNA and YSLEER. CDR3 length: 16 amino acids. V gave up 0 bases and J gave up 2 bases; unmatched junction bases: 6.

The chain uses TRBV20-1 and TRBJ2-5; 10 bases are a match to TRBD2. This CDR3 has 14 amino acids. The V gene end was trimmed by 4 bases and the J gene end by 5 bases; junction bases not matched to a gene: 7. Germline V gives CDR1 DFQATT, CDR2 SNEGSKA (reference sequence). The CDR3 here is CSAKLAGGRETQYF. The CDR3 region has the DNA TGCAGTGCTAAGTTAGCGGGGGGTAGGGAGACCCAGTACTTC.

In this sample, this clonotype turned up a few times. CDR3 bases: TGCGCCAGCAGCTTGGCAGGGGGCTCAAACTATGGCTACACCTTC. Amino acids: CASSLAGGSNYGYTF. The rearrangement links TRBV5-1 to TRBJ1-2; 8 bases are a match to TRBD1. CDR1 and CDR2 from the germline V gene are SGHRS and YFSETQ. The CDR3 is 15 amino acids. Trimming took 0 bases from V and 2 from J; bases not matched to a gene: 3.

The chain joins TRBV6-6 to TRBJ2-5; 7 bases line up with TRBD1. Germline V CDR1 and CDR2: MNHNY, SVGAGI (reference sequence). J was trimmed by 2 bases and V by 6 bases; bases with no gene match: 3. The CDR3 length is 13 residues. For the CDR3, the DNA is TGTGCCAGCAGAACAGGGGTTCAAGAGACCCAGTACTTC. This gives the protein CASRTGVQETQYF.

The J gene is TRBJ2-1, the V gene TRBV11-2; D tentatively reads TRBD1 or TRBD2 (6 bases each). CDR3 size: 16 residues. The germline V and J ends were trimmed by 6 bases and 6 bases, with 21 bases remaining between them. Germline V gene data show CDR1 as SGHAT and CDR2 as FQNNGV. The DNA for the CDR3 is TGTGCCAGCAGTTCGACCGGGGGCCGGATCCCCAATGAGCAGTTCTTC. This translates into CASSSTGGRIPNEQFF.

This clonotype occurred a few times. The V call is TRBV24-1, the J call TRBJ1-2, with TRBD1 identical over 7 bases. The CDR3 runs to 15 residues. The trim removed 3 bases at V and 3 bases at J, leaving 6 bases unmatched. Germline CDR1 is KGHDR and CDR2 is SFDVKD. CDR3 sequence: CATSDHGTADYGYTF. CDR3 in DNA: TGTGCCACCAGTGATCATGGGACAGCTGACTATGGCTACACCTTC.

This clonotype was seen a few times. The chain combines TRBV7-2 with TRBJ1-5; 7 bases are shared with TRBD1. This CDR3 is built from 15 residues. The J segment lost 7 bases and the V segment lost 1 base, leaving 7 bases of the junction unmatched. The V gene's germline CDR1 is SGHTA and CDR2 FQGNSA. CDR3 nucleotides: TGTGCCAGCAGCTTAGGAGGACAGGCACGACAGCCCCAGCATTTT. It yields the protein CASSLGGQARQPQHF.

V usage is TRBV12-3 or TRBV12-4 and J usage is TRBJ1-5, with a tentative D call TRBD1 (6 bases). V lost 2 bases, J lost 6 bases, and 11 bases lay in between. This CDR3 has 14 amino acids. As DNA, the CDR3 is TGTGCCAGCAGTTTATCGGGGGCTCGTCAGCCCCAGCATTTT. It is translated as CASSLSGARQPQHF.

This clonotype was seen a few times. The CDR3, as DNA: TGTGCCAGCAGCTTCAGACAGGGGGCAGGCAATGAGCAGTTCTTC. Translated, it gives CASSFRQGAGNEQFF. This rearrangement joins TRBV5-4 to TRBJ2-1, with 10 bases matching TRBD1. Per germline, CDR1 SGHNT and CDR2 YYREEE (reference sequence). The V gene end was trimmed by 2 bases and the J gene end by 6 bases; junction bases not matched to a gene: 5. This CDR3 is 15 amino acids long. Together with reference TRBV5-4 and TRBJ2-1, the CDR3 gives the full variable domain: ETGVTQSPTHLIKTRGQQVTLRCSSQSGHNTVSWYQQALGQGPQFIFQYYREEENGRGNFPPRFSGLQFPNYSSELNVNALELDDSALYLCASSFRQGAGNEQFFGPGTRLTVL.

V usage is TRBV7-3 and J usage is TRBJ2-1; 8 bases are a match to TRBD2. The CDR3 has 13 residues. V lost 4 bases to trimming and J lost 13 bases; unmatched junction nucleotides: 9. Germline V gene data show CDR1 as SGHTA and CDR2 as FQGTGA. CDR3 amino acids: CASSSSERGNQFF. The CDR3 nucleotides read TGTGCCAGCAGCTCATCCGAGCGGGGGAATCAGTTCTTC.

A remark on this clonotype: A much larger clonotype is one base distant, so this may be a read error. CDR3 DNA: TGTGCCAGCAGTTGGGCGAATTTCGGCGAGCAGTACTTC. This sequence encodes CASSWANFGEQYF. This chain links TRBV12-3 or TRBV12-4 with TRBJ2-7; D is unresolved. Trimming stripped 4 bases from V and 6 bases from J, with 13 bases between. CDR3 length: 13 residues.

This clonotype appeared a few times. The genes are TRBV20-1 and TRBJ2-1; the D gene is possibly TRBD2 (5 bases). This CDR3 is 15 amino acids long. Trimming cost V 7 bases and J 5 bases, with 21 bases left between them. Germline CDR1 reads DFQATT; CDR2 reads SNEGSKA (reference sequence). CDR3 sequence: CSVEDPASGHNEQFF. CDR3 nucleotides: TGCAGTGTGGAGGACCCGGCTTCGGGTCACAATGAGCAGTTCTTC.

This chain uses TRBV6-2 or TRBV6-3 with TRBJ2-3; D perhaps matches TRBD1 (5 bases). This CDR3 spans 13 amino acids. Germline V gives CDR1 MNHEY, CDR2 SVGEGT. V was clipped by 5 bases and J by 9 bases, with 15 bases between them. Written as DNA, the CDR3 is TGTGCCAGCAGTCGCTTGACAGTTCAGACGCAGTATTTT. Protein sequence: CASSRLTVQTQYF.

This clonotype was observed a few times. The rearrangement joins TRBV7-9 to TRBJ1-1; D ambiguous. CDR3 length: 13 residues. Trimming left V 0 bases short and J 10 bases short, with 12 bases between. Germline V gene lookup returns CDR1 SEHNR and CDR2 FQNEAQ (reference sequence). CDR3 in DNA: TGTGCCAGCAGCTTAGCTCCAGTGTCGGGAGCTTTCTTT. It translates to CASSLAPVSGAFF.

The chain uses TRBV6-5 and TRBJ2-2; D could derive from TRBD1 or TRBD2 (5 bases each). CDR3 length: 14 residues. V gave up 3 bases and J gave up 7 bases, with 12 bases separating them. Germline V gives CDR1 MNHEY, CDR2 SVGAGI. The CDR3 nucleotides read TGTGCCAGCAGTTATGGGACGTCTAGCGGGGAGCTGTTTTTT. Encoded protein: CASSYGTSSGELFF.